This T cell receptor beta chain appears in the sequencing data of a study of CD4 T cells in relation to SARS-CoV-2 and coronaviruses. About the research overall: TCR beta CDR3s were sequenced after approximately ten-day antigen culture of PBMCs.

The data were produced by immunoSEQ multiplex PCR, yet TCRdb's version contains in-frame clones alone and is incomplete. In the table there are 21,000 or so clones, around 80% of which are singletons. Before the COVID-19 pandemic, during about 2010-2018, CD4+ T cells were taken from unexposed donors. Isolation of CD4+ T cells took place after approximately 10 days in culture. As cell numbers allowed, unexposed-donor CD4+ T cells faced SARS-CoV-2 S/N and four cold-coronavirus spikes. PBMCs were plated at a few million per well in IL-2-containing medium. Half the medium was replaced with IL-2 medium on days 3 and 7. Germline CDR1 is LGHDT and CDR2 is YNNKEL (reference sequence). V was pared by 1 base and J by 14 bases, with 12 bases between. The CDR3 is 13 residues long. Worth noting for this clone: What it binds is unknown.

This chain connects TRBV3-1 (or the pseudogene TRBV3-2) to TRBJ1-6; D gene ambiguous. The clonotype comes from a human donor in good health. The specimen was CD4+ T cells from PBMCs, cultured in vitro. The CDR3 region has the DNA TGTGCCAGCAGCCAAGGGGAGATCCCCACCCTCCACTTT. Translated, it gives CASSQGEIPTLHF.